This TCR beta chain was documented in a study of shared clonotypes between healthy human individuals. From germline, CDR1 is KGHSH and CDR2 LQKENI. This CDR3 comprises 16 residues. Germline trimming cut 3 bases from V and 5 bases from J; bases unmatched to any gene: 10. Under the authors' procedure: Filtering of immunoSEQ junctional sequences could not match full-length read filtering. Some clones are missing from TCRdb's copy, which holds only in-frame ones; the method was immunoSEQ multiplex PCR. Clone size and V and J calls were adopted from that table, with D and trimming inferred from the DNA. Altogether some 2,500,000 clones are present, under 95% being singletons, with the ten largest covering approximately 0.37%. As concerns this clone: Its specificity is not known.

The study, taken as a whole, reports: Among a few donors, 4.5% to 5.5% of naive CD4 clonotypes were found in common.

What was sequenced was naive CD4+ T cells from PBMCs. The subset: CD45RA+ positively selected. This TCR was sampled from a man in his late teens or twenties in good health. Some clones in this sample may be carry-over from other donors' samples. The V call is TRBV18, the J call TRBJ2-3, with 8 bases matching TRBD1. The CDR3 reads CASSPPGQGMGDTQYF. CDR3 nucleotide sequence: TGTGCCAGCTCACCCCCCGGACAGGGTATGGGAGATACGCAGTATTTT.